The sequence of this T cell receptor (beta chain) was determined in a study of blood T cell repertoires in COVID-19. Some clones are missing from TCRdb's copy, which holds only in-frame ones; the method was immunoSEQ multiplex PCR. The table has about 140,000 clones, around 84% seen once. Seattle-derived patients entered the study during active infection and were followed longitudinally. Trimming shortened V by 1 base and J by 1 base, and 9 bases separated the two germline ends. The CDR3 loop spans 15 amino acids. Germline V CDR1 and CDR2: LNHNV, YYDKDF (reference sequence). The sequence derives from a young man with COVID-19, enrolled during active disease. Sequencing was done on a sample of peripheral blood. The J gene is TRBJ2-3, the V gene TRBV15; D gene unclear. Here the CDR3 reads CATSRGVRGTDTQYF. CDR3 DNA sequence: TGTGCCACCAGCAGAGGGGTTCGGGGCACAGATACGCAGTATTTT.